Listed below are T cell receptor beta chains from one sample, sequenced in a study of regulatory T cells in long-lasting Graves disease. MiXCR was run by TCRdb on the multiplex PCR reads, yielding one entry per CDR3 protein. The sample yields approximately 470,000 distinct CDR3 sequences, around 15% seen once. These same data were also listed under a study on T cells in Graves' hyperthyroidism and ophthalmopathy.

Here the sequenced sample was peripheral blood mononuclear cells (PBMCs), taken at new diagnosis, from a patient treated with antithyroid drugs. The receptor source for this set is a man between 35 and 55 years old with Graves disease. The CDR3 runs from the conserved cysteine through the conserved F or W. The D gene is left open where the match is weak. Not all rows give a size; the values are once, few, many and, for expanded clones, a class.

clone size: few
J gene: TRBJ2-3
V gene: TRBV29-1
D gene: TRBD2
CDR3 DNA: TGCAGCGTTGAAGATGGGGGAGTAGCGGGACGCACAGATACGCAGTATTTT
CDR3 protein: CSVEDGGVAGRTDTQYF

clone size: many
J gene: TRBJ2-7
V gene: TRBV6-5
D gene: TRBD1
CDR3 DNA: TGTGCCAGCAGTTACATCCGGGACAGCACCACGGGGCAGTACTTC
CDR3 protein: CASSYIRDSTTGQYF

clone size: few
J gene: TRBJ2-7
V gene: TRBV27
D gene: -
CDR3 DNA: TGTGCCAGCAGCCGGGGGCGGAAGTACGAGCAGTACTTC
CDR3 protein: CASSRGRKYEQYF

clone size: many
J gene: TRBJ2-2
V gene: TRBV29-1
D gene: -
CDR3 DNA: TGCAGCGTCAGAGGAGGGAACACCGGGGAGCTGTTTTTT
CDR3 protein: CSVRGGNTGELFF

clone size: -
J gene: TRBJ2-7
V gene: TRBV6-1
D gene: -
CDR3 DNA: TGTGCCAGCAGTGATGAGCGGAGAAACTTCTACGAGCAGTACTTC
CDR3 protein: CASSDERRNFYEQYF

clone size: many
J gene: TRBJ2-7
V gene: TRBV28
D gene: TRBD1
CDR3 DNA: TGTGCCAGCAGTTTACGGCCAGGGGGCGAGTACGAGCAGTACTTC
CDR3 protein: CASSLRPGGEYEQYF

clone size: few
J gene: TRBJ1-4
V gene: TRBV28
D gene: -
CDR3 DNA: TGTGCCAGCAGTTTTAACAGGGCCCCTGAAAAACTGTTTTTT
CDR3 protein: CASSFNRAPEKLFF

clone size: -
J gene: TRBJ2-7
V gene: TRBV7-2
D gene: -
CDR3 DNA: TGTGCCAGCAGCTTATCAAGACAGGGACTCTACGAGCAGTACTTC
CDR3 protein: CASSLSRQGLYEQYF

clone size: few
J gene: TRBJ2-1
V gene: TRBV11-2
D gene: TRBD2
CDR3 DNA: TGTGCCAGCAGCTTAAGGGGACTAGCGGGAGGGCCAAAGTACAATGAGCAGTTCTTC
CDR3 protein: CASSLRGLAGGPKYNEQFF

clone size: many
J gene: TRBJ1-1
V gene: TRBV20-1
D gene: -
CDR3 DNA: TGCAGTGAGGGTAGTTTACGGAACACTGAAGCTTTCTTT
CDR3 protein: CSEGSLRNTEAFF

clone size: many
J gene: TRBJ2-5
V gene: TRBV6-9
D gene: TRBD1
CDR3 DNA: TGTGCCAGCAGTTGGCAGCCGATTGGACAGGGCCAAGAGACCCAGTACTTC
CDR3 protein: CASSWQPIGQGQETQYF

clone size: few
J gene: TRBJ2-2
V gene: TRBV7-2
D gene: TRBD2
CDR3 DNA: TGTGCCAGCAGCTTAGTAGCTAGCGGTCCCACCGGGGAGCTGTTTTTT
CDR3 protein: CASSLVASGPTGELFF

clone size: many
J gene: TRBJ2-7
V gene: TRBV5-1
D gene: -
CDR3 DNA: TGTGCCAGCAGCTTTGGTGGTGTCTCCTACGAGCAGTACTTC
CDR3 protein: CASSFGGVSYEQYF

clone size: -
J gene: TRBJ2-7
V gene: TRBV29-1
D gene: -
CDR3 DNA: TGCAGCCCTGAGTGTGGACGGCCATCACACGAGCAGTACTTC
CDR3 protein: CSPECGRPSHEQYF

clone size: few
J gene: TRBJ2-1
V gene: TRBV5-1
D gene: -
CDR3 DNA: TGCGCCAGCAGCTTGGGGGCAGGGAGATATGCTGAGCAGTTCTTC
CDR3 protein: CASSLGAGRYAEQFF

clone size: many
J gene: TRBJ2-1
V gene: TRBV2
D gene: TRBD2
CDR3 DNA: TGTGCCAGCAGGGCAACGGGACTATTACTCTACAATGAGCAGTTCTTC
CDR3 protein: CASRATGLLLYNEQFF

clone size: few
J gene: TRBJ1-1
V gene: TRBV4-1
D gene: -
CDR3 DNA: TGCGCCAGCAGCGAGAGGTTGGGCGCGATGAACACTGAAGCTTTCTTT
CDR3 protein: CASSERLGAMNTEAFF

clone size: many
J gene: TRBJ2-5
V gene: TRBV14
D gene: TRBD2
CDR3 DNA: TGTGCCAGCAGCGGACTAGCGCGAGAGACCCAGTACTTC
CDR3 protein: CASSGLARETQYF

clone size: few
J gene: TRBJ2-2
V gene: TRBV5-1
D gene: TRBD2
CDR3 DNA: TGCGCCAGCAGCTTGTCTGTAGGTAGCGGGAGATCCGGGGAGCTGTTTTTT
CDR3 protein: CASSLSVGSGRSGELFF

clone size: -
J gene: TRBJ1-4
V gene: TRBV7-2
D gene: -
CDR3 DNA: TGTGCCAGCAGCCTCTACAGTGAAAAACTGTTTTTT
CDR3 protein: CASSLYSEKLFF

clone size: -
J gene: TRBJ1-5
V gene: TRBV4-1
D gene: -
CDR3 DNA: TGCGCCAGCAGCCGAGCGGCGACGGCGATTTATAGCAATCAGCCCCAGCATTTT
CDR3 protein: CASSRAATAIYSNQPQHF

clone size: many
J gene: TRBJ2-5
V gene: TRBV11-2
D gene: -
CDR3 DNA: TGTGCCAGCAGCTTCCAACAGGGCACGGGAAGTACCCAGTACTTC
CDR3 protein: CASSFQQGTGSTQYF

clone size: many
J gene: TRBJ1-1
V gene: TRBV28
D gene: -
CDR3 DNA: TGTGCCAGCAGTTTTCGACAGAGGAACACTGAAGCTTTCTTT
CDR3 protein: CASSFRQRNTEAFF

clone size: many
J gene: TRBJ2-1
V gene: TRBV29-1
D gene: TRBD2
CDR3 DNA: TGCAGCGTCGCTAGCGGGAGGGCGGACGAGCAGTTCTTC
CDR3 protein: CSVASGRADEQFF

clone size: many
J gene: TRBJ2-7
V gene: TRBV9
D gene: -
CDR3 DNA: TGTGCCAGCAGCGTAGACGGGGGCGCAAGAGCCTACGAGCAGTACTTC
CDR3 protein: CASSVDGGARAYEQYF

clone size: -
J gene: TRBJ1-2
V gene: TRBV6-1
D gene: -
CDR3 DNA: TGTGCCAGCAGTGAAGCGCTCGGACAGAAATACTATGGCTACACCTTC
CDR3 protein: CASSEALGQKYYGYTF

clone size: few
J gene: TRBJ1-4
V gene: TRBV2
D gene: -
CDR3 DNA: TGTGCCAGCAGGATAGAGTTTTCCTCTGAAAAACTGTTTTTT
CDR3 protein: CASRIEFSSEKLFF

clone size: many
J gene: TRBJ2-1
V gene: TRBV4-1
D gene: TRBD2
CDR3 DNA: TGCGCCAGCAGCCAATCTAGCGGGTCCACCTACAATGAGCAGTTCTTC
CDR3 protein: CASSQSSGSTYNEQFF

clone size: few
J gene: TRBJ2-5
V gene: TRBV7-9
D gene: -
CDR3 DNA: TGTGCCAGCAGCAAAGTGGCGGAGACCCAGTACTTC
CDR3 protein: CASSKVAETQYF

clone size: -
J gene: TRBJ1-2
V gene: TRBV29-1
D gene: -
CDR3 DNA: TGCAGCGTTGTATTAAGCATATCCCCTGGCTACACCTTC
CDR3 protein: CSVVLSISPGYTF

clone size: many
J gene: TRBJ2-5
V gene: TRBV30
D gene: -
CDR3 DNA: TGTGCCTGGAGTGTAAGGCAGGGAGGAGAGACCCAGTACTTC
CDR3 protein: CAWSVRQGGETQYF

clone size: -
J gene: TRBJ2-7
V gene: TRBV29-1
D gene: -
CDR3 DNA: TGCAGCGTTGTCTTGTTTGGGTTCTACGAGCAGTACTTC
CDR3 protein: CSVVLFGFYEQYF

clone size: many
J gene: TRBJ2-3
V gene: TRBV12-3/TRBV12-4
D gene: TRBD1
CDR3 DNA: TGTGCCAGCAGTGGGACAGGGAGAAGAGATACGCAGTATTTT
CDR3 protein: CASSGTGRRDTQYF

clone size: few
J gene: TRBJ1-6
V gene: TRBV19
D gene: -
CDR3 DNA: TGTGCCAGTAAGGGCCTAATCTTGGATTCACCCCTCCACTTT
CDR3 protein: CASKGLILDSPLHF

clone size: few
J gene: TRBJ2-1
V gene: TRBV5-1
D gene: -
CDR3 DNA: TGCGCCAGCAGCTTGGAACTAGCAGAGAATGAGCAGTTCTTC
CDR3 protein: CASSLELAENEQFF

clone size: many
J gene: TRBJ1-1
V gene: TRBV28
D gene: TRBD1
CDR3 DNA: TGTGCCATCAGGGGGAGGCGACAGGCGTGGGTCCCTGAAGCTTTCTTT
CDR3 protein: CAIRGRRQAWVPEAFF

clone size: many
J gene: TRBJ1-1
V gene: TRBV6-2/TRBV6-3
D gene: -
CDR3 DNA: TGTGCCAGCAGCAATCCGACTCAGAACACTGAAGCTTTCTTT
CDR3 protein: CASSNPTQNTEAFF

clone size: few
J gene: TRBJ2-2
V gene: TRBV20-1
D gene: -
CDR3 DNA: TGCAGTGCTAGAGTCCCTCATACCCCGAACACCGGGGAGCTGTTTTTT
CDR3 protein: CSARVPHTPNTGELFF

clone size: many
J gene: TRBJ2-5
V gene: TRBV20-1
D gene: TRBD1
CDR3 DNA: TGCAGTGCTACCCTGGGACAGGGGTTTCAAGAGACCCAGTACTTC
CDR3 protein: CSATLGQGFQETQYF

clone size: many
J gene: TRBJ2-7
V gene: TRBV7-2
D gene: TRBD2
CDR3 DNA: TGTGCCAGCAGCTTATTCGCGGGAGGGCCGAGCTACGAGCAGTACTTC
CDR3 protein: CASSLFAGGPSYEQYF

clone size: few
J gene: TRBJ1-6
V gene: TRBV25-1
D gene: TRBD1
CDR3 DNA: TGTGCCAGCAGTGAATACCCCGACAGGGGTGGAATTACACCCCTCCACTTT
CDR3 protein: CASSEYPDRGGITPLHF

clone size: few
J gene: TRBJ2-1
V gene: TRBV14
D gene: TRBD2
CDR3 DNA: TGTGCCAGCAGCCAACTAGCGGGGCTCGGTGAGCAGTTCTTC
CDR3 protein: CASSQLAGLGEQFF

clone size: many
J gene: TRBJ2-1
V gene: TRBV5-1
D gene: -
CDR3 DNA: TGCGCCAGCAGCTTCTCTCGAGGACAGAGCTCCTACAATGAGCAGTTCTTC
CDR3 protein: CASSFSRGQSSYNEQFF

clone size: many
J gene: TRBJ1-1
V gene: TRBV9
D gene: -
CDR3 DNA: TGTGCCACAGACAAGATAATGAACACTGAAGCTTTCTTT
CDR3 protein: CATDKIMNTEAFF

clone size: many
J gene: TRBJ2-1
V gene: TRBV5-1
D gene: TRBD2
CDR3 DNA: TGCGCCAGCAGCTGGGGGACTAGCGGGAGAATACACTATGAGCAGTTCTTC
CDR3 protein: CASSWGTSGRIHYEQFF

clone size: many
J gene: TRBJ2-5
V gene: TRBV2
D gene: TRBD2
CDR3 DNA: TGTGCCAGCATACTAGCGGGGACTAGCGGGCTTGAGACCCAGTACTTC
CDR3 protein: CASILAGTSGLETQYF

clone size: many
J gene: TRBJ2-2
V gene: TRBV28
D gene: -
CDR3 DNA: TGTGCCAGCAGTTATGACTACACCGGGGAGCTGTTTTTT
CDR3 protein: CASSYDYTGELFF

clone size: few
J gene: TRBJ2-7
V gene: TRBV20-1
D gene: TRBD2
CDR3 DNA: TGCAGTGCTAGAGTAGGGACTAGCGGGCCCTACGAGCAGTACTTC
CDR3 protein: CSARVGTSGPYEQYF

clone size: many
J gene: TRBJ2-1
V gene: TRBV5-1
D gene: -
CDR3 DNA: TGCGCCAGCAGCTTGGCGGGCCCTAATGAGCAGTTCTTC
CDR3 protein: CASSLAGPNEQFF

clone size: many
J gene: TRBJ1-2
V gene: TRBV28
D gene: -
CDR3 DNA: TGTGCCAGCAGTCTCCCTGGTGGCTACACCTTC
CDR3 protein: CASSLPGGYTF

clone size: -
J gene: TRBJ1-4
V gene: TRBV19
D gene: -
CDR3 DNA: TGTGCCAGTACGGATGCAACTAATGAAAAACTGTTTTTT
CDR3 protein: CASTDATNEKLFF

clone size: many
J gene: TRBJ1-1
V gene: TRBV29-1
D gene: -
CDR3 DNA: TGCAGCGTTGGAGGGGGAGAGGTTAGGGCTTTCTTT
CDR3 protein: CSVGGGEVRAFF

clone size: -
J gene: TRBJ1-4
V gene: TRBV2
D gene: -
CDR3 DNA: TGTGCCAGCGTCCGGGATGGGAGGGAAAAACTGTTTTTT
CDR3 protein: CASVRDGREKLFF

clone size: few
J gene: TRBJ2-1
V gene: TRBV7-2
D gene: TRBD2
CDR3 DNA: TGTGCCAGCAGCATCCTAGCGGGGGTTATTAATGAGCAGTTCTTC
CDR3 protein: CASSILAGVINEQFF

clone size: -
J gene: TRBJ1-5
V gene: TRBV30
D gene: TRBD1
CDR3 DNA: TGTGCCTGGAGTGTGGCATCGGGGACAGGGTTACAGCCCCAGCATTTT
CDR3 protein: CAWSVASGTGLQPQHF

clone size: many
J gene: TRBJ2-1
V gene: TRBV2
D gene: -
CDR3 DNA: TGTGCCAGCAGTGAAGCACCTTACAATGAGCAGTTCTTC
CDR3 protein: CASSEAPYNEQFF

clone size: many
J gene: TRBJ1-1
V gene: TRBV6-1
D gene: -
CDR3 DNA: TGTGCCAGCAGAGAGACAGATGGTACTGAAGCTTTCTTT
CDR3 protein: CASRETDGTEAFF

clone size: many
J gene: TRBJ2-4
V gene: TRBV20-1
D gene: TRBD2
CDR3 DNA: TGCAGTGCTAGAGGACTAGCGGGAGTTCCCAAAAACATTCAGTACTTC
CDR3 protein: CSARGLAGVPKNIQYF

clone size: many
J gene: TRBJ2-1
V gene: TRBV3-1
D gene: -
CDR3 DNA: TGTGCCAGCAGCCAACTGGGGGATGAGCAGTTCTTC
CDR3 protein: CASSQLGDEQFF

clone size: many
J gene: TRBJ2-7
V gene: TRBV27
D gene: TRBD2
CDR3 DNA: TGTGCCAGCACTGCAGCGGGGAGCTCCTACGAGCAGTACTTC
CDR3 protein: CASTAAGSSYEQYF